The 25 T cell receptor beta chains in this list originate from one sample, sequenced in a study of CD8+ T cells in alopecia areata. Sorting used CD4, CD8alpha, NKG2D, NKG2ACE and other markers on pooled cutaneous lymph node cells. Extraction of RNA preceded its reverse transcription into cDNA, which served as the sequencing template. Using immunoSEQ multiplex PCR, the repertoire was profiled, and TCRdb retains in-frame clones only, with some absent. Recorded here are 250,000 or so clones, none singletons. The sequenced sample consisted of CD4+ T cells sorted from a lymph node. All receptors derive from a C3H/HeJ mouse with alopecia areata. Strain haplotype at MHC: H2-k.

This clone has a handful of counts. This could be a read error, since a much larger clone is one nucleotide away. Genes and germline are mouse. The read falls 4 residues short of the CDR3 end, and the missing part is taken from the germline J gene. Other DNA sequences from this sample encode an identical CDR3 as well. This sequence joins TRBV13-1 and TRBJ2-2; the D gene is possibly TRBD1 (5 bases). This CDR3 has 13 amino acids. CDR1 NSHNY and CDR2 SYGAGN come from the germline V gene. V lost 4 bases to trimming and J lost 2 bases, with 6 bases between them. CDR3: CASSQGNTGQLYF. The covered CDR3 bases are TGTGCCAGCAGTCAGGGCAACACCGGG.

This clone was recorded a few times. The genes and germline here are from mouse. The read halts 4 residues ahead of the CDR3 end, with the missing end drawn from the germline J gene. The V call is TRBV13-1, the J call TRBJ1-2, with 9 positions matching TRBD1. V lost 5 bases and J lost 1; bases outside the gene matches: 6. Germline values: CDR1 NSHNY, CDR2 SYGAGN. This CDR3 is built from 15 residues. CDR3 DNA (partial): TGTGCCAGCAGGCCCGGGACAGGGAGAAACTCC. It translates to CASRPGTGRNS. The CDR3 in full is CASRPGTGRNSDYTF.

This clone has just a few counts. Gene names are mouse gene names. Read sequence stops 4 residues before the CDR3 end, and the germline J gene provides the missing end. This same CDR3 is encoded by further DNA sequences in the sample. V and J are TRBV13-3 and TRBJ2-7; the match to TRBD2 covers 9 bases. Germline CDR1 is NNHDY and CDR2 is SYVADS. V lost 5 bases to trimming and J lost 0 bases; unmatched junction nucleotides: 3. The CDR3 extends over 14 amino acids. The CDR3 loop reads CASSPTGGSYEQYF. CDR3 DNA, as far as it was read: TGTGCCAGCAGCCCGACTGGGGGCTCCTAT.

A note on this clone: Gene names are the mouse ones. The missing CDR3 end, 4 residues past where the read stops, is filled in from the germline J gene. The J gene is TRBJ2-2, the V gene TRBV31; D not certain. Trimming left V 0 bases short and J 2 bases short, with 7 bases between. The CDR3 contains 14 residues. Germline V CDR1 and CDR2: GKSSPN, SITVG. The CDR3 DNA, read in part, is TGTGCCTGGAGTCTGTGGGTCAACACCGGG. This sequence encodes CAWSLWVNTG. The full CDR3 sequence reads CAWSLWVNTGQLYF.

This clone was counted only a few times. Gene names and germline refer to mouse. The CDR3 spells CASSHWGGAGAETLYF. The CDR3 DNA, read in part, is TGTGCCAGCAGTCACTGGGGGGGCGCCGGTGCAGAA. The genes are TRBV13-3 and TRBJ2-3, with TRBD2 identical over 11 bases. The read ends 4 residues before the CDR3 terminus; that terminus is restored from the germline J gene. Per the germline V gene, CDR1 is NNHDY and CDR2 is SYVADS. Trimming at V came to 4 bases and at J to 1 base, leaving 5 bases not matched to a gene. This CDR3 contains 16 residues.

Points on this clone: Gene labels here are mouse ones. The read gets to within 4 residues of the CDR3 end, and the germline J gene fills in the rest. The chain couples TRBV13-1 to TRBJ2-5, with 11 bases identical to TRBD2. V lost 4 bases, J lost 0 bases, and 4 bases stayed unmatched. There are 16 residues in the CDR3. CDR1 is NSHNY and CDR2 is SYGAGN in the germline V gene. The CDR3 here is CASSRTGGANQDTQYF. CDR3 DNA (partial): TGTGCCAGCAGTCGTACTGGGGGGGCAAACCAAGAC.

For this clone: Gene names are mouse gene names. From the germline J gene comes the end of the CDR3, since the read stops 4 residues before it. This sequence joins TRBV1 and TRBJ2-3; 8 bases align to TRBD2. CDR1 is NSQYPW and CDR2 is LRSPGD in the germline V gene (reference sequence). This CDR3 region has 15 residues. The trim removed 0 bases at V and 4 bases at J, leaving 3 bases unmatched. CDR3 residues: CTCSADGGGTETLYF. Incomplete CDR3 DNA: TGCACCTGCAGTGCAGATGGGGGGGGCACAGAA.

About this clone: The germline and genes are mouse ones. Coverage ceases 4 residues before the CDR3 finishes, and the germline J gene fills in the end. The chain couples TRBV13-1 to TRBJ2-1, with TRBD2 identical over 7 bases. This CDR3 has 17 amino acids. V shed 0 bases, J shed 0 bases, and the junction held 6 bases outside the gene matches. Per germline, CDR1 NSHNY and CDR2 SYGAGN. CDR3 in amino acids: CASSDAGRGGNYAEQFF. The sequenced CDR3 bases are TGTGCCAGCAGTGATGCTGGGCGGGGGGGTAACTATGCT.

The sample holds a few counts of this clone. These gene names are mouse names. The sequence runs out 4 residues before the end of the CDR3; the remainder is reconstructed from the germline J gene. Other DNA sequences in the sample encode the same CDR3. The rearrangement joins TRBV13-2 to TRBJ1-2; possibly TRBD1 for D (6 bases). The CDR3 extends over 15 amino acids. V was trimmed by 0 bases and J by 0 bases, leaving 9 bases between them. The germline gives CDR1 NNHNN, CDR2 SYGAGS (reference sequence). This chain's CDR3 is CASGDVGQSNSDYTF. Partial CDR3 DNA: TGTGCCAGCGGTGATGTGGGACAATCAAACTCC.

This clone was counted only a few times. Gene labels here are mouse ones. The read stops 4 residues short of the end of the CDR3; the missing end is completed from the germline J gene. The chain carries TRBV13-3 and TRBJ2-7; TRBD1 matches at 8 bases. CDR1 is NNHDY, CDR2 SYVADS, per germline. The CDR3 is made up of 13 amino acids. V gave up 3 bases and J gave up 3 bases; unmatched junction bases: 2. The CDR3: CASSADRVYEQYF. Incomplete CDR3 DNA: TGTGCCAGCAGTGCGGACAGGGTCTAT.

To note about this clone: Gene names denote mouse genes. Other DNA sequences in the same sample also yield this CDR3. This chain's CDR3 is CAWSLGTGGNTGQLYF. The CDR3 DNA, read in part, is TGTGCCTGGAGTCTAGGGACAGGGGGCAACACCGGG. This chain joins TRBV31 and TRBJ2-2; 12 bases align to TRBD1. Read data end 4 residues before the CDR3 end; the end is taken from the germline J gene. The CDR3 spans 16 residues. J lost 2 bases, V lost 0 bases, and 1 base had no gene match. The germline V gene encodes CDR1 GKSSPN and CDR2 SITVG.

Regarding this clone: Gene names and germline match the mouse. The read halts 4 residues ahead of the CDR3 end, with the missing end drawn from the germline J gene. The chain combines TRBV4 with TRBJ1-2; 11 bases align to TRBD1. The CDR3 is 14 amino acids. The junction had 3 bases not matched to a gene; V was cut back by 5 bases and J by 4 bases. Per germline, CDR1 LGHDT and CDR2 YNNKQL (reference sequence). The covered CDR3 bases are TGTGCCAGCAGCCGGACAGGGGGCGTCTCC. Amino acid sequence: CASSRTGGVS. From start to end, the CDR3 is CASSRTGGVSDYTF.

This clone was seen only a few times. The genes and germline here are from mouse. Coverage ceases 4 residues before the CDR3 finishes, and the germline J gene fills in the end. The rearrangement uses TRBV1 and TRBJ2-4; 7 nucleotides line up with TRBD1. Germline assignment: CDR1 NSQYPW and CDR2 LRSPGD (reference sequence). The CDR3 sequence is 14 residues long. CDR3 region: CTCSAPQGRNTLYF. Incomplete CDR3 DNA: TGCACCTGCAGTGCCCCACAGGGGAGGAAC.

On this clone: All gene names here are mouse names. Partial CDR3 DNA: TGTGCCAGCGGTGAACATCCCGCT. Translated, it gives CASGEHPA. The full CDR3 protein reads CASGEHPAEQFF. This chain connects TRBV13-2 to TRBJ2-1; D remains unclear. The CDR3 extends 4 residues past the end of the read, so its final part is completed from the germline J gene. The length of the CDR3 is 12 residues. Germline CDR1 is NNHNN and CDR2 is SYGAGS (reference sequence).

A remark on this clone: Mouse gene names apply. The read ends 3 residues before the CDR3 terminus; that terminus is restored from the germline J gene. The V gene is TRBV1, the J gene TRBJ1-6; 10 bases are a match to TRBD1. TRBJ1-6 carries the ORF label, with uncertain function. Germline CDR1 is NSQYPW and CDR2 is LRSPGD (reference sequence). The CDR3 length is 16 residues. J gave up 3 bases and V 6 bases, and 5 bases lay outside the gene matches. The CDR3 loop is CTCSDRGPFYNSPLYF. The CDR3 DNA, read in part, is TGCACCTGCAGCGACAGGGGGCCGTTCTATAATTCGCCC.

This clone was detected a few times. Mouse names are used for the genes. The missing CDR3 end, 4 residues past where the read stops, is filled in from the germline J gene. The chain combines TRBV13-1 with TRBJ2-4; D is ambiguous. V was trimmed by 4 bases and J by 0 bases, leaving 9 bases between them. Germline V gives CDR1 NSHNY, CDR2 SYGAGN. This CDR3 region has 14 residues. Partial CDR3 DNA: TGTGCCAGCAGTCCCCAGGCTAGTCAAAAC. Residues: CASSPQASQN. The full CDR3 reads CASSPQASQNTLYF.

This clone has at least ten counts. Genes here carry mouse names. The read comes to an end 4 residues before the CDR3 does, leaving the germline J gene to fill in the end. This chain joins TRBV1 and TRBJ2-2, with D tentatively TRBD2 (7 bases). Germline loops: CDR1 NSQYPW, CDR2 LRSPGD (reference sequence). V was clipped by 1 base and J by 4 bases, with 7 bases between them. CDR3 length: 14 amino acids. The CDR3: CTCSAGGATGQLYF. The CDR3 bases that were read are TGCACCTGCAGTGCAGGGGGGGCCACCGGG.

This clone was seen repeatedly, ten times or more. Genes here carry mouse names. The sequenced part of the CDR3 DNA is TGTGCCAGCAGTATGACACATTCCTATAATTCGCCC. Amino acids: CASSMTHSYNSP. The full CDR3 protein is CASSMTHSYNSPLYF. The J gene is TRBJ1-6, the V gene TRBV19; D call uncertain. The sequence runs out 3 residues before the end of the CDR3; the remainder is reconstructed from the germline J gene. TRBJ1-6 is noted as an ORF with a role that remains uncertain. The CDR3 is made up of 15 amino acids. The germline V gene has CDR1 FNHDT and CDR2 SITEND (reference sequence). V lost 2 bases and J 0 bases, leaving 6 bases between the germline ends.

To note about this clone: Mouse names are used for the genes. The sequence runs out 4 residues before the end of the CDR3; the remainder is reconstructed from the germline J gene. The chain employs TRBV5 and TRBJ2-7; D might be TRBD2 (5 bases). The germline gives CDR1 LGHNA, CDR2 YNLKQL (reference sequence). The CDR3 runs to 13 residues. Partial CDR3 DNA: TGTGCCAGCAGCCAAACGGACTTTGAT. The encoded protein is CASSQTDFD. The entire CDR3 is CASSQTDFDEQYF.

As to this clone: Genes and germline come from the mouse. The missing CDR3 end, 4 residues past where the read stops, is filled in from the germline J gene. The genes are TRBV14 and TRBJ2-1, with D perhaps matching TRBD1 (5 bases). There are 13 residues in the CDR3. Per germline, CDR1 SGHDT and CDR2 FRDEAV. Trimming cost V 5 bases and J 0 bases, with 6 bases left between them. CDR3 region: CASRDTNYAEQFF. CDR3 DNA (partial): TGTGCCAGCAGGGACACTAACTATGCT.

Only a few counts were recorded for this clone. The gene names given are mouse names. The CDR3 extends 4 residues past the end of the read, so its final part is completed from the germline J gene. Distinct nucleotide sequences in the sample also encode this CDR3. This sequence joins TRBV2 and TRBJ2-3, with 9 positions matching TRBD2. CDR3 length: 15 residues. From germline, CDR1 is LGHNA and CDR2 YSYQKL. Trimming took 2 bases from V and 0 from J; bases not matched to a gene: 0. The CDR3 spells CASSQLGGSAETLYF. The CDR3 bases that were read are TGTGCCAGCAGCCAACTGGGGGGGAGTGCAGAA.

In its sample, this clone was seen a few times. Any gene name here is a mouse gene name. CDR3 protein: CASSGGTGNSPLYF. The CDR3 bases that were read are TGTGCCAGCAGTGGGGGGACAGGGAATTCGCCC. The genes are TRBV19 and TRBJ1-6, with TRBD1 matching over 9 bases. Read coverage stops 3 residues before the CDR3 terminus; the germline J gene supplies the remainder. TRBJ1-6 is recorded as an ORF, its role being uncertain. The CDR3 has 14 amino acids. The ends lost 4 bases at V and 7 bases at J; junction bases unmatched: 3. Germline lookup yields CDR1 FNHDT and CDR2 SITEND (reference sequence).

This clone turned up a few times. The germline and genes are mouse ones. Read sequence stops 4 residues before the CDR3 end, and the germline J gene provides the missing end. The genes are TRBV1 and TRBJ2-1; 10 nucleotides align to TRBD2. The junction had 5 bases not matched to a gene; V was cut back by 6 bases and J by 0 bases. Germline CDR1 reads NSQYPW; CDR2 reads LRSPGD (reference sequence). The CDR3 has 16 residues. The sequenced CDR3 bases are TGCACCTGCAGAAAGACTGGGGGGTATAACTATGCT. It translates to CTCRKTGGYNYA. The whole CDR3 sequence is CTCRKTGGYNYAEQFF.

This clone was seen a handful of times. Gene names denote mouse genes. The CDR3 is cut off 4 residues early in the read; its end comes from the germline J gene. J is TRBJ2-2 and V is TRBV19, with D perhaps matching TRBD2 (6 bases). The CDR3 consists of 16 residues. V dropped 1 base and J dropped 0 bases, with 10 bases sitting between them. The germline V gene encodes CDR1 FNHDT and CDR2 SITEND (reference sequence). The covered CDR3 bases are TGTGCCAGCAGTATACCTGGGGCGACAAACACCGGG. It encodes CASSIPGATNTG. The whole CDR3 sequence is CASSIPGATNTGQLYF.

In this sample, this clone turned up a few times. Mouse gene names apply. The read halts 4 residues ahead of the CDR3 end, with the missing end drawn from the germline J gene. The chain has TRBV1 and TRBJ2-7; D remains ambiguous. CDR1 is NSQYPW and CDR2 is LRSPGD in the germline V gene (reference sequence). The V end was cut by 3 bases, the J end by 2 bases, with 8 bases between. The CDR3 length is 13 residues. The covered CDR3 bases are TGCACCTGCAGTGCTTCCCAAACCTAT. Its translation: CTCSASQTY. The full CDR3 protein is CTCSASQTYEQYF.